Below are 5 T cell receptor beta chains sequenced from a single sample in a study of shared clonotypes between healthy human individuals. Naive CD8 cells comprised CD45RO-negative, CCR7-positively selected cells, excluding terminally differentiated effector memory CD45RA+ cells. Profiling relied on immunoSEQ multiplex PCR, and the TCRdb table lists in-frame clones only, not all of them. The table includes about 1.9 million clones, just over 90% detected once. Sequencing was carried out using naive CD8+ T cells from PBMCs. The receptors here all came from a young man in good health. Some clones in this sample may be carry-over from other donors' samples.

V gene TRBV7-9 combines with J gene TRBJ2-1, with D maybe TRBD2 (5 bases). V was shortened by 5 bases and J by 9 bases, with 11 bases between the two germline ends. Germline values: CDR1 SEHNR, CDR2 FQNEAQ (reference sequence). There are 12 residues in the CDR3. CDR3 coding DNA: TGTGCCAGCAGCGTTAGCGTTTCTGAGCAGTTCTTC. As protein: CASSVSVSEQFF.

The V call is TRBV4-2, the J call TRBJ1-1; the D gene is possibly TRBD1 (6 bases). The ends were cut back, 0 bases at V and 3 bases at J, with 17 bases in the middle. Germline-derived CDR1 and CDR2 are LGHNA and YNFKEQ. CDR3 size: 17 residues. As DNA, the CDR3 is TGTGCCAGCAGCCAAGATCGACAGGTTTCAGGTTACACTGAAGCTTTCTTT. Amino acid sequence: CASSQDRQVSGYTEAFF.

In its sample, this clone was seen once. The chain uses TRBV13 and TRBJ2-7; 9 bases align to TRBD1. J lost 4 bases, V lost 1 base, and 14 bases had no gene match. The CDR3 consists of 18 residues. Germline V gene data show CDR1 as PRHDT and CDR2 as FYEKMQ (reference sequence). The CDR3: CASSLDHGGGQGIYEQYF. The CDR3 region has the DNA TGTGCCAGCAGCTTAGACCATGGGGGCGGACAGGGGATTTACGAGCAGTACTTC.

The genes are TRBV27 and TRBJ2-4; 7 bases map to TRBD1. The V gene's germline CDR1 is MNHEY and CDR2 SMNVEV (reference sequence). The CDR3 extends over 15 amino acids. V was pared by 2 bases and J by 1 base, with 2 bases of the junction left unmatched. The CDR3 here is CASSLTQGAKNIQYF. The CDR3, as DNA: TGTGCCAGCAGTTTAACACAGGGGGCCAAAAACATTCAGTACTTC.

V usage is TRBV28 and J usage is TRBJ2-7, with 7 bases aligning to TRBD2. Germline lookup yields CDR1 MDHEN and CDR2 SYDVKM. With V trimmed by 3 bases and J by 6 bases, 11 bases remained unmatched. This CDR3 is 15 amino acids long. This chain's CDR3 is CASSFPRELGSEQYF. CDR3 nucleotides: TGTGCCAGCAGTTTCCCGCGGGAGCTAGGCTCCGAGCAGTACTTC.